This entry describes one TCR beta chain. The data stem from a study of tissue T cells after allogeneic stem cell transplantation. TCRdb keeps only in-frame clones here, not all; method: immunoSEQ multiplex PCR. This table holds 20,000 to 25,000 clones, 73% found once. Germline V gives CDR1 SNHLY, CDR2 FYNNEI. CDR3 length: 16 amino acids. V gave up 6 bases and J gave up 3 bases; unmatched junction bases: 6. The TCR comes from a female donor of 60 years or more with lung cancer. The source was tissue from the ileum, collected at autopsy. The gene calls are TRBV2 and TRBJ2-2; 11 nucleotides match TRBD1. The DNA for the CDR3 is TGTGCCAGCAGCGGACAGGGGGCGCGGTACACCGGGGAGCTGTTTTTT. Protein: CASSGQGARYTGELFF.